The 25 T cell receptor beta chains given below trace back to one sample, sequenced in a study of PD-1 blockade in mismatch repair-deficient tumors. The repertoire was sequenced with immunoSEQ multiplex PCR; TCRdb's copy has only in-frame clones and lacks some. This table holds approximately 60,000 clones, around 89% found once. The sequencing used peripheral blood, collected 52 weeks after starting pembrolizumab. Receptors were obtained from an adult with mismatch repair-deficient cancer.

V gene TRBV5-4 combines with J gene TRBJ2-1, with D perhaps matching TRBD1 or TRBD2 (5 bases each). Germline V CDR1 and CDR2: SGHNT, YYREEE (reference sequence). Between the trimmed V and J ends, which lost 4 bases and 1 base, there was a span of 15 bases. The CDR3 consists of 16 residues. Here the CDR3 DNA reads TGTGCCAGCAGCAATCCGACTAAGGGGTCCTACAATGAGCAGTTCTTC. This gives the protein CASSNPTKGSYNEQFF.

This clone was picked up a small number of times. The CDR3 nucleotides read TGTGCCAGCAGCCAAGACCCGGGACGGCACTTTTCTGGGGCCAACGTCCTGACTTTC. Translation gives CASSQDPGRHFSGANVLTF. V usage is TRBV4-2 and J usage is TRBJ2-6; tentatively, D is TRBD1 or TRBD2 (5 bases each). The CDR3 totals 19 residues. Trimming took 0 bases from V and 1 from J, leaving 16 bases between them. Germline V gene lookup returns CDR1 LGHNA and CDR2 YNFKEQ.

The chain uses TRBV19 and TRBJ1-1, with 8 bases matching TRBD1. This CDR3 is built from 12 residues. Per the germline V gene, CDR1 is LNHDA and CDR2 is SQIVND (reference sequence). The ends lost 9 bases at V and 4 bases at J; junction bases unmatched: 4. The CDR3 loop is CASRTGLTEAFF. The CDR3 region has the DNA TGTGCCAGCCGGACAGGGCTCACTGAAGCTTTCTTT.

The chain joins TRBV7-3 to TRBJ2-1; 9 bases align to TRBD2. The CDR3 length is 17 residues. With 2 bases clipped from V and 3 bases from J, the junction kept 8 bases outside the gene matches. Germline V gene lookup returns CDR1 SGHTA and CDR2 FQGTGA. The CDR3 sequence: CASSLSASGEVYNEQFF. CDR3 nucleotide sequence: TGTGCCAGCAGCTTATCGGCTAGCGGGGAAGTCTACAATGAGCAGTTCTTC.

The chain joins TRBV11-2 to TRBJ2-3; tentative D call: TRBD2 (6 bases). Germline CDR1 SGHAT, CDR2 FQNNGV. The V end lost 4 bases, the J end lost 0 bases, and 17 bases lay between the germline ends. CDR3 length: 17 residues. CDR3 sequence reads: CASSSGDFSTSTDTQYF. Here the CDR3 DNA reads TGTGCCAGCAGCTCCGGGGACTTTTCGACTAGCACAGATACGCAGTATTTT.

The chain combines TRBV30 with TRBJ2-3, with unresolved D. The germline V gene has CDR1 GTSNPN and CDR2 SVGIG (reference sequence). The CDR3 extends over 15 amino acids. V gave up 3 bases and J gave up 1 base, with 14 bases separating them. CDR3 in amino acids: CAWRVLTRGTDTQYF. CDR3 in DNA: TGTGCCTGGAGGGTTTTGACGAGAGGCACAGATACGCAGTATTTT.

CDR3 nucleotide sequence: TGTGCCAGCAGCTTTGAGACAGGGAGCACCGGGGAGCTGTTTTTT. Translating gives CASSFETGSTGELFF. The J gene is TRBJ2-2, the V gene TRBV7-6; the match to TRBD1 covers 7 bases. The CDR3 spans 15 residues. V lost 3 bases to trimming and J lost 4 bases; unmatched junction nucleotides: 5. Germline V gives CDR1 SGHVS, CDR2 FNYEAQ.

This CDR3 reads CASSFSPRATFYTDTQYF. As DNA, the CDR3 is TGCGCCAGCAGCTTTTCCCCTCGCGCCACCTTCTACACAGATACGCAGTATTTT. The chain combines TRBV5-1 with TRBJ2-3; D gene unclear. CDR1 is SGHRS, CDR2 YFSETQ, per germline. This CDR3 is built from 18 residues. Trimming stripped 2 bases from V and 2 bases from J, with 21 bases between.

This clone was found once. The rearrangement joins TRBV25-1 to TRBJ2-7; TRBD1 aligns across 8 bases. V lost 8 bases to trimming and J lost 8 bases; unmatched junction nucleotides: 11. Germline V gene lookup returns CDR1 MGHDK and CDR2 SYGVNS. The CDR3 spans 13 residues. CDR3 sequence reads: CASDRDRRLQQYF. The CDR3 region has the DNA TGTGCCAGCGACCGGGACAGGAGGCTGCAGCAGTACTTC.

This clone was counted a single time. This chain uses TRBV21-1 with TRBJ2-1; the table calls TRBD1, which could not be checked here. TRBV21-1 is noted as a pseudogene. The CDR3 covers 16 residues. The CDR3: CASSEAREDRGNEQFF. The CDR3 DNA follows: TGTGCCAGCAGCGAAGCCAGGGAAGACAGGGGGAATGAGCAGTTCTTC.

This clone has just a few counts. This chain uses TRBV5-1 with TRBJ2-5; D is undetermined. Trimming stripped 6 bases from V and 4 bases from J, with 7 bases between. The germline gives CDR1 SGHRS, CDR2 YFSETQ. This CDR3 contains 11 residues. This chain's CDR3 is CASKMGETQYF. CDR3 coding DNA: TGCGCCAGCAAGATGGGAGAGACCCAGTACTTC.

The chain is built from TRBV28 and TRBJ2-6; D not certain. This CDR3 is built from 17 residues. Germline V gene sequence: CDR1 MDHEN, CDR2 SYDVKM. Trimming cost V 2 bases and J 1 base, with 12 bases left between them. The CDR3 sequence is CASSLLQWRSGANVLTF. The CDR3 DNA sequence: TGTGCCAGCAGTTTACTTCAATGGCGGTCTGGGGCCAACGTCCTGACTTTC. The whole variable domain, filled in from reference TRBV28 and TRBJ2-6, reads DVKVTQSSRYLVKRTGEKVFLECVQDMDHENMFWYRQDPGLGLRLIYFSYDVKMKEKGDIPEGYSVSREKKERFSLILESASTNQTSMYLCASSLLQWRSGANVLTFGAGSRLTVL.

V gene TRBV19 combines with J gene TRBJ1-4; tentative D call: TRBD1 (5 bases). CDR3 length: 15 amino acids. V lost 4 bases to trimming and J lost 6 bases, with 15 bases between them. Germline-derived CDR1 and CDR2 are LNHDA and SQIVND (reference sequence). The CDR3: CASSTLGRGDEKLFF. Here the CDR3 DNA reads TGTGCCAGTAGTACCCTGGGACGAGGGGATGAAAAACTGTTTTTT.

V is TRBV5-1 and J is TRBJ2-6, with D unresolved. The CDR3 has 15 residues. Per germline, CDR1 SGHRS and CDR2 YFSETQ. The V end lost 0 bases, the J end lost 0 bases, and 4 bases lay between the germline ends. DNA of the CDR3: TGCGCCAGCAGCTTGGGTTTCTCTGGGGCCAACGTCCTGACTTTC. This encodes CASSLGFSGANVLTF.

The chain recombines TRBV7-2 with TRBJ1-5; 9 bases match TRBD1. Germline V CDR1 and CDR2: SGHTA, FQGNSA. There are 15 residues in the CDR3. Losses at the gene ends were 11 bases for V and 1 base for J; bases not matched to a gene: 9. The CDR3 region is CARRVGQGSNQPQHF. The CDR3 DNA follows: TGTGCCCGGCGGGTAGGACAGGGGAGCAATCAGCCCCAGCATTTT.

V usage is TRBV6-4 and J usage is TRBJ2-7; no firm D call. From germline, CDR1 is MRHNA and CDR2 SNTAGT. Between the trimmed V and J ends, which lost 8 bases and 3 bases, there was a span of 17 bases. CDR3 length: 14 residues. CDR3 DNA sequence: TGTGCCAGCTGCTCCACCGGGCGAAACTACGAGCAGTACTTC. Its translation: CASCSTGRNYEQYF.

As DNA, the CDR3 is TGTGCCAGCATTCGCGGGAGGGCCTGGGAGCAGTACTTC. Encoded protein: CASIRGRAWEQYF. V and J are TRBV2 and TRBJ2-7; 9 nucleotides align to TRBD2. Per the germline V gene, CDR1 is SNHLY and CDR2 is FYNNEI. CDR3 size: 13 residues. Germline trimming cut 7 bases from V and 7 bases from J; bases unmatched to any gene: 8.

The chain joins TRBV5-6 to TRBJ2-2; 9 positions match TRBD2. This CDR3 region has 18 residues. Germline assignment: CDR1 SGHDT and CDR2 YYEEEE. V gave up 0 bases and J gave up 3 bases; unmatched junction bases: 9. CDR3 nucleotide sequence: TGTGCCAGCAGCTTGGTAGTAGCGGGAGAGGGGTACACCGGGGAGCTGTTTTTT. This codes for CASSLVVAGEGYTGELFF.

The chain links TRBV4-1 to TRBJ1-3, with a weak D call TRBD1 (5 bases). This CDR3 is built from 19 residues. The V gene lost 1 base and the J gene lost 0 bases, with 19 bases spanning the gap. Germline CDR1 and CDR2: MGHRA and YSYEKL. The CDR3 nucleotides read TGCGCCAGCAGCCAAGGATATGGCGTAGGGGCCCTCTCTGGAAACACCATATATTTT. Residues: CASSQGYGVGALSGNTIYF.

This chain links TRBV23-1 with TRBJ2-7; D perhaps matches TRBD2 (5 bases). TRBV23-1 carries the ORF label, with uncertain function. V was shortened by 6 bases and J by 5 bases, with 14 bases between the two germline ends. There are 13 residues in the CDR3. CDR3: CASSPRKEDEQYF. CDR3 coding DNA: TGCGCCAGCAGCCCGAGGAAGGAGGACGAGCAGTACTTC.

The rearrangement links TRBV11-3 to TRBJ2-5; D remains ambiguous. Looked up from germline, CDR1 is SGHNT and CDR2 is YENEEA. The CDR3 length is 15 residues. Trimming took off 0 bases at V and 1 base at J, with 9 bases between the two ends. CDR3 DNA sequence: TGTGCCAGCAGCTTAGATCGGAATTTCCAAGAGACCCAGTACTTC. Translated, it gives CASSLDRNFQETQYF.

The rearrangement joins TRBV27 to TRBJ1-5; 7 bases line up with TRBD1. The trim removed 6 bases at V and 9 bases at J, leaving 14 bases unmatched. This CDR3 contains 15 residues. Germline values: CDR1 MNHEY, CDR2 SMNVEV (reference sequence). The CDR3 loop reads CASSPLSGGRGPQHF. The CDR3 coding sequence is TGTGCCAGCAGCCCCCTTTCAGGGGGGAGGGGGCCCCAGCATTTT.

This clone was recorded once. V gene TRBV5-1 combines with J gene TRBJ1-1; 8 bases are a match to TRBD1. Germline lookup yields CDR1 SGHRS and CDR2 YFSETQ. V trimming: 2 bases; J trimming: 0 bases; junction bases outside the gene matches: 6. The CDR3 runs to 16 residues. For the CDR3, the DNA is TGCGCCAGCAGCTTTCAGGGGGCGGAGATGAACACTGAAGCTTTCTTT. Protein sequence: CASSFQGAEMNTEAFF.

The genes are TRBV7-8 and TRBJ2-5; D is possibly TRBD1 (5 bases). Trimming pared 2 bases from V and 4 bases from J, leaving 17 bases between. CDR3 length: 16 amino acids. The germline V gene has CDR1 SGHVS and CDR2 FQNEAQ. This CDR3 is CASSLPQGIGVETQYF. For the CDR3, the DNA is TGTGCCAGCAGCTTACCCCAGGGAATAGGGGTAGAGACCCAGTACTTC.

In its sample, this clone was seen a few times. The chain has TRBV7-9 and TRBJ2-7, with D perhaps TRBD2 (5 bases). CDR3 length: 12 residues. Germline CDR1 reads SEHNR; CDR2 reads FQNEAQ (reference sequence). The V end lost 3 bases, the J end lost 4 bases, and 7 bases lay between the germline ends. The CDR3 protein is CASSFGEYEQYF. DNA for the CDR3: TGTGCCAGCAGCTTCGGGGAGTACGAGCAGTACTTC.